This T cell receptor beta chain was found in a study of PD-1 blockade in mismatch repair-deficient tumors. Generated by immunoSEQ multiplex PCR, the TCRdb table keeps only in-frame clones and is missing some. The sample comprises some 51,000 clones, 81% of which are singletons, and over 7.5% rests with the top ten. Trimming took 6 bases from V and 0 from J, leaving 15 bases between them. The germline CDR1 and CDR2 sequences are MNHEY and SMNVEV (reference sequence). The CDR3 totals 15 residues. The chain combines TRBV27 with TRBJ2-7; weak D call: TRBD2 (5 bases). This material consisted of peripheral blood, taken around 19 weeks after starting pembrolizumab. The receptor was derived from an adult with mismatch repair-deficient cancer. In nucleotides, the CDR3 is TGTGCCAGCAGCCGCCGCGGACTGCCCTCCTACGAGCAGTACTTC. Translation: CASSRRGLPSYEQYF.